A single sample gave rise to the 32 T cell receptor beta chains below, sequenced in a study of beta chain features in type 1 diabetes. Antigens of these TCRs are unknown. Study-wide points: Among patients with Type 1 diabetes, TCRB CDR3s were moderately but significantly shorter in every one of the four CD4+ subsets.

Expressed TCRB transcripts were sequenced after all isolated RNA was converted to cDNA. Here immunoSEQ multiplex PCR was the method, and the copy in TCRdb shows in-frame clones only, minus some. The sample contains some 640,000 clones, more than 12% of which appear only once. Sequences were obtained from naive CD4+ T cells from blood. These TCRs come from a man in his late teens or twenties with type 1 diabetes.

This clone was recorded a few times. The rearrangement links TRBV15 to TRBJ1-3; unclear D gene. The germline V and J ends were trimmed by 2 bases and 1 base, with 12 bases remaining between them. Germline CDR1 is LNHNV and CDR2 is YYDKDF (reference sequence). CDR3 length equals 16 residues. The CDR3 bases are TGTGCCACCAGCAGATTGCCCTACTCATCTGGAAACACCATATATTTT. Protein product: CATSRLPYSSGNTIYF.

This clone was counted only a few times. The chain recombines TRBV7-2 with TRBJ2-3; TRBD1 agrees at 8 bases. The CDR3 totals 15 residues. V lost 5 bases, J lost 2 bases, and 6 bases stayed unmatched. Germline V gene lookup returns CDR1 SGHTA and CDR2 FQGNSA. CDR3 in amino acids: CASSPQGVYTDTQYF. The CDR3, as DNA: TGTGCCAGCAGCCCACAGGGGGTCTACACAGATACGCAGTATTTT.

The chain is built from TRBV28 and TRBJ2-7; 8 bases map to TRBD2. This CDR3 is 15 amino acids long. Germline trimming cut 1 base from V and 7 bases from J; bases unmatched to any gene: 9. CDR1 and CDR2 (germline): MDHEN, SYDVKM. DNA for the CDR3: TGTGCCAGCAGTTTATCTGACGGGGGGGCCGATGAGCAGTACTTC. The encoded protein is CASSLSDGGADEQYF.

The gene calls are TRBV7-3 and TRBJ1-6; tentatively, D is TRBD1 (6 bases). This CDR3 is built from 16 residues. V lost 5 bases and J 9 bases, leaving 20 bases between the germline ends. The germline CDR1 and CDR2 sequences are SGHTA and FQGTGA. The CDR3 coding sequence is TGTGCCAGCAGCGAAGTGGGGAGGGGGACAAGTTCACCCCTCCACTTT. Translating it yields CASSEVGRGTSSPLHF.

This clone was seen only a few times. The J gene is TRBJ2-7, the V gene TRBV30, with D maybe TRBD1 (5 bases). Trimming shortened V by 1 base and J by 2 bases, and 9 bases separated the two germline ends. The CDR3 length is 13 residues. From germline, CDR1 is GTSNPN and CDR2 SVGIG (reference sequence). CDR3 protein: CAWSAPGPYEQYF. In DNA form, the CDR3 reads TGTGCCTGGAGTGCCCCAGGGCCCTACGAGCAGTACTTC.

There are a few counts of this clone. This chain links TRBV7-6 with TRBJ2-5; D is perhaps TRBD1 (5 bases). Trimming left V 2 bases short and J 0 bases short, with 7 bases between. Germline values: CDR1 SGHVS, CDR2 FNYEAQ. CDR3 size: 14 residues. DNA of the CDR3: TGTGCCAGCAGCTTATCAGGGTACCAAGAGACCCAGTACTTC. This gives the protein CASSLSGYQETQYF. The whole variable domain, filled in from reference TRBV7-6 and TRBJ2-5, reads GAGVSQSPRYKVTKRGQDVALRCDPISGHVSLYWYRQALGQGPEFLTYFNYEAQQDKSGLPNDRFSAERPEGSISTLTIQRTEQRDSAMYRCASSLSGYQETQYFGPGTRLLVL.

This clone appeared a few times. In the same sample, other DNA sequences code for this CDR3. V is TRBV9 and J is TRBJ2-1, with D perhaps matching TRBD2 (5 bases). The CDR3 totals 15 residues. Germline V gene sequence: CDR1 SGDLS, CDR2 YYNGEE. The V and J ends lost 2 bases and 8 bases respectively, with 17 bases between them. The CDR3 sequence: CASSVDYPSGDEQFF. CDR3 DNA sequence: TGTGCCAGCAGCGTCGACTACCCCTCAGGCGATGAGCAGTTCTTC.

The chain uses TRBV27 and TRBJ1-1; D remains unclear. The germline gives CDR1 MNHEY, CDR2 SMNVEV (reference sequence). The germline V and J ends were trimmed by 3 bases and 0 bases, with 8 bases remaining between them. This CDR3 region has 14 residues. CDR3 nucleotide sequence: TGTGCCAGCAGTTTGCAGGCTTTGAACACTGAAGCTTTCTTT. This gives the protein CASSLQALNTEAFF.

This clone was recorded a few times. The chain recombines TRBV15 with TRBJ1-6; D ambiguous. This CDR3 region has 15 residues. In germline, CDR1 is LNHNV, CDR2 YYDKDF (reference sequence). Trimming cost V 2 bases and J 6 bases, with 11 bases left between them. The CDR3 is CATSRQDASNSPLHF. CDR3 sequence (DNA): TGTGCCACCAGCAGACAGGACGCCAGTAATTCACCCCTCCACTTT.

This rearrangement joins TRBV9 to TRBJ2-5; D not resolved. CDR3 size: 14 residues. From germline, CDR1 is SGDLS and CDR2 YYNGEE. The V end lost 6 bases, the J end lost 2 bases, and 14 bases lay between the germline ends. CDR3 in DNA: TGTGCCAGCACCAGAGAGTGGGGACAAGAGACCCAGTACTTC. This gives the protein CASTREWGQETQYF.

The J gene is TRBJ2-3, the V gene TRBV7-3; D gene unclear. Between the trimmed V and J ends, which lost 5 bases and 0 bases, there was a span of 3 bases. CDR3 size: 12 residues. Germline lookup yields CDR1 SGHTA and CDR2 FQGTGA. Here the CDR3 reads CASSASTDTQYF. CDR3 DNA: TGTGCCAGCAGCGCTAGCACAGATACGCAGTATTTT.

Concerning this clone itself: The identical CDR3 is also encoded by other nucleotide sequences in the sample. The chain couples TRBV5-1 to TRBJ2-1; perhaps TRBD2 as D (6 bases). The CDR3 runs to 13 residues. Trimming pared 0 bases from V and 7 bases from J, leaving 8 bases between. In germline, CDR1 is SGHRS, CDR2 YFSETQ. CDR3 sequence (DNA): TGCGCCAGCAGCTTGGTTGGGGGGAATGAGCAGTTCTTC. Amino acid sequence: CASSLVGGNEQFF.

This chain connects TRBV29-1 to TRBJ1-1, with a weak D call TRBD1 (6 bases). V was clipped by 2 bases and J by 5 bases, with 18 bases between them. Looked up from germline, CDR1 is SQVTM and CDR2 is ANQGSEA. There are 15 residues in the CDR3. The DNA of the CDR3 is TGCAGCGTTGAATCACGTTTAAGGGGGGATACTGAAGCTTTCTTT. Translated: CSVESRLRGDTEAFF.

In this sample, this clone turned up a few times. This CDR3 reads CASSLVVRLASYTGELFF. Written as DNA, the CDR3 is TGCGCCAGCAGCTTGGTAGTGAGGCTAGCGAGTTACACCGGGGAGCTGTTTTTT. The chain links TRBV5-1 to TRBJ2-2; maybe TRBD2 (6 bases). CDR1 SGHRS and CDR2 YFSETQ come from the germline V gene. CDR3 size: 18 residues. V lost 0 bases and J lost 3, with 18 bases in between.

In this sample, this clone turned up a few times. Other DNA variants within this sample encode the same CDR3. This sequence joins TRBV5-1 and TRBJ2-2; weak D call: TRBD2 (6 bases). Germline V CDR1 and CDR2: SGHRS, YFSETQ. This CDR3 has 13 residues. Trimming left V 2 bases short and J 5 bases short, with 7 bases between. The chain's CDR3 is CASSFGGTGELFF. The CDR3, as DNA: TGCGCCAGCAGCTTCGGAGGGACCGGGGAGCTGTTTTTT.

This clone was counted only a few times. CDR3 nucleotide sequence: TGTGCCGCGGACAGTACCTCTGGGGCCAACGTCCTGACTTTC. It yields the protein CAADSTSGANVLTF. The chain links TRBV30 to TRBJ2-6, with D perhaps TRBD1 (6 bases). Trimming removed 8 bases at V and 0 bases at J, with 11 bases between. The CDR3 has 14 residues. From germline, CDR1 is GTSNPN and CDR2 SVGIG (reference sequence).

This clone was observed a few times. The chain is built from TRBV5-6 and TRBJ2-1; D not resolved. V was pared by 4 bases and J by 7 bases, with 9 bases between. The CDR3 has 12 amino acids. The V gene's germline CDR1 is SGHDT and CDR2 YYEEEE. The CDR3 sequence is CASSANVNEQFF. For the CDR3, the DNA is TGTGCCAGCAGCGCGAACGTAAATGAGCAGTTCTTC.

The chain is built from TRBV6-5 and TRBJ1-1; D remains unclear. CDR3 length: 10 amino acids. CDR1 and CDR2 (germline): MNHEY, SVGAGI. The V end was cut by 10 bases, the J end by 3 bases, with 6 bases between. In DNA form, the CDR3 reads TGTGCCACCGAGGACACTGAAGCTTTCTTT. The encoded protein is CATEDTEAFF.

Comment on this clone: The junction departs from germline at one end; a sequencing error may be responsible. This chain links TRBV7-9 with TRBJ2-1; 8 bases match TRBD2. CDR3 length: 14 amino acids. The V gene's germline CDR1 is SEHNR and CDR2 FQNEAQ (reference sequence). The CDR3 spells CASSLNARGGRKIF. CDR3 coding DNA: TGTGCCAGCAGCTTAAATGCGCGTGGCGGGAGGAAGATCTTC.

In this sample, this clone turned up a few times. J is TRBJ1-1 and V is TRBV29-1, with D possibly matching TRBD1 (5 bases). Germline V gene lookup returns CDR1 SQVTM and CDR2 ANQGSEA. Trimming removed 3 bases at V and 4 bases at J, with 12 bases between. CDR3 length: 13 residues. The CDR3, as DNA: TGCAGCGTTGACGGAGGGGCGTTCACTGAAGCTTTCTTT. Its translation: CSVDGGAFTEAFF.

This clone occurred a few times. J is TRBJ2-4 and V is TRBV7-8; perhaps D is TRBD1 or TRBD2 (5 bases each). This CDR3 region has 17 residues. Trimming removed 6 bases at V and 1 base at J, with 19 bases between. Looked up from germline, CDR1 is SGHVS and CDR2 is FQNEAQ. CDR3 coding DNA: TGTGCCAGCAGGGGCACCGGGGCCCCGTACGCCAAAAACATTCAGTACTTC. Its protein is CASRGTGAPYAKNIQYF.

The chain uses TRBV11-2 and TRBJ2-4; D is perhaps TRBD2 (6 bases). Between the trimmed V and J ends, which lost 3 bases and 9 bases, there was a span of 15 bases. Germline loops: CDR1 SGHAT, CDR2 FQNNGV. This CDR3 contains 14 residues. The DNA for the CDR3 is TGTGCCAGCAGCTTGATGGAGCTAGCGAGCATTCAGTACTTC. This gives the protein CASSLMELASIQYF.

This clone has just a few counts. The rearrangement uses TRBV27 and TRBJ2-2; weak D call: TRBD2 (6 bases). The V gene lost 6 bases and the J gene lost 5 bases, with 13 bases spanning the gap. CDR1 is MNHEY, CDR2 SMNVEV, per germline (reference sequence). CDR3 length: 14 amino acids. CDR3 sequence reads: CASRAGRRTGELFF. CDR3 nucleotide sequence: TGTGCCAGCAGGGCAGGGAGGAGGACCGGGGAGCTGTTTTTT.

About this clone: In the same sample, other DNA sequences code for this CDR3. The chain recombines TRBV9 with TRBJ2-1; 7 bases fit TRBD2. V lost 0 bases, J lost 3 bases, and 3 bases stayed unmatched. The CDR3 spans 15 residues. In germline, CDR1 is SGDLS, CDR2 YYNGEE. This CDR3 is CASSVGGSGYNEQFF. The CDR3 DNA reads as TGTGCCAGCAGCGTAGGCGGGAGTGGCTACAATGAGCAGTTCTTC.

The rearrangement links TRBV7-6 to TRBJ1-1; TRBD1 is a possible D gene (5 bases). Germline CDR1 reads SGHVS; CDR2 reads FNYEAQ. The V end lost 2 bases, the J end lost 7 bases, and 14 bases lay between the germline ends. CDR3 length equals 14 residues. The CDR3 sequence: CASSLRGARDEAFF. The CDR3 DNA sequence: TGTGCCAGCAGCTTAAGGGGTGCCCGTGATGAAGCTTTCTTT.

This sequence joins TRBV10-3 and TRBJ2-2; 11 bases align to TRBD2. Per the germline V gene, CDR1 is ENHRY and CDR2 is SYGVKD. The CDR3 runs to 17 residues. Trimming took 3 bases from V and 0 from J; bases not matched to a gene: 3. The CDR3 region is CAISELAGDPNTGELFF. In DNA, the CDR3 is TGTGCCATCAGTGAACTAGCGGGGGACCCGAACACCGGGGAGCTGTTTTTT.

The rearrangement links TRBV4-3 to TRBJ1-4; D gene uncertain. This CDR3 region has 17 residues. V lost 1 base, J lost 7 bases, and 19 bases lay in between. Germline CDR1 reads LGHNA; CDR2 reads YSLEER. CDR3 residues: CASSQARAGVASEKLFF. The CDR3 region has the DNA TGCGCCAGCAGCCAAGCCCGAGCCGGGGTTGCCAGTGAAAAACTGTTTTTT.

In this sample, this clone turned up a few times. The same CDR3 arises from other DNA sequences in this sample as well. The chain combines TRBV6-5 with TRBJ2-1, with 10 nucleotides matching TRBD1. V lost 5 bases and J lost 6; bases outside the gene matches: 4. The CDR3 runs 14 residues. Germline loops: CDR1 MNHEY, CDR2 SVGAGI. CDR3: CASSLDRGPNEQFF. As DNA, the CDR3 is TGTGCCAGCAGTCTCGACAGGGGGCCCAATGAGCAGTTCTTC.

The chain's CDR3 is CASSQRSGNSPLHF. Written as DNA, the CDR3 is TGTGCCAGCAGCCAAAGGAGTGGTAATTCACCCCTCCACTTT. The chain recombines TRBV6-5 with TRBJ1-6; D is uncertain. CDR3 length: 14 amino acids. V shed 6 bases and J shed 6 bases, with 12 bases lying between them. Germline V gene sequence: CDR1 MNHEY, CDR2 SVGAGI.

This clone was counted between two and nine times. The V call is TRBV9, the J call TRBJ2-3, with TRBD2 matching over 9 bases. Trimming cost V 3 bases and J 1 base; bases outside gene matches: 15. Germline V gene sequence: CDR1 SGDLS, CDR2 YYNGEE. The CDR3 extends over 19 amino acids. The CDR3 sequence: CASSARTSEASGGTDTQYF. The CDR3, as DNA: TGTGCCAGCAGCGCACGGACTAGCGAGGCATCAGGGGGCACAGATACGCAGTATTTT.

The V gene is TRBV4-1, the J gene TRBJ2-1; a possible D gene is TRBD1 (5 bases). From germline, CDR1 is MGHRA and CDR2 YSYEKL. V dropped 1 base and J dropped 4 bases, with 14 bases sitting between them. This CDR3 has 16 amino acids. CDR3 sequence: CASSQVQGVLYNEQFF. The CDR3 DNA sequence: TGCGCCAGCAGCCAAGTTCAGGGCGTCTTGTACAATGAGCAGTTCTTC.

The genes are TRBV30 and TRBJ2-2; a weak D match, TRBD1 (6 bases). CDR1 is GTSNPN and CDR2 is SVGIG in the germline V gene (reference sequence). Trimming shortened V by 6 bases and J by 1 base, and 9 bases separated the two germline ends. The CDR3 is 13 residues long. Written as DNA, the CDR3 is TGTGCCTGTCTGACAGGGAACACCGGGGAGCTGTTTTTT. It is translated as CACLTGNTGELFF.